This TCR beta chain was identified during a study of graft-versus-host responses after intestinal transplantation. Between the trimmed V and J ends, which lost 2 bases and 7 bases, there was a span of 13 bases. Germline V gives CDR1 SGDLS, CDR2 YYNGEE. CDR3 size: 14 residues. Clones were sequenced by immunoSEQ multiplex PCR, and TCRdb holds only the in-frame ones, with some missing. Among about 59,000 clones listed, roughly 93% were seen once. Points on this clone: Its antigen remains unidentified.

The chain couples TRBV9 to TRBJ2-1, with D perhaps matching TRBD2 (5 bases). The specimen was unstimulated CD4+ T cells sorted from spleen or lymph node cells, collected before transplant. The receptor was isolated from a human donor who was the organ donor for an intestinal transplant. Here the CDR3 reads CASSVGGRQNEQFF. CDR3 coding DNA: TGTGCCAGCAGCGTTGGAGGTCGGCAAAATGAGCAGTTCTTC.